This T cell receptor (beta chain) was captured in a study of blood T cell repertoires in COVID-19. One Seattle source followed patients from active infection through their disease course. Germline V lookup: CDR1 SGHRS, CDR2 YFSETQ. The V and J ends lost 0 bases and 0 bases respectively, with 8 bases between them. The length of the CDR3 is 15 residues. Assay: immunoSEQ multiplex PCR; the TCRdb copy retains only in-frame clones and omits some. The table has about 68,000 clones, over 75% seen once. Sample: peripheral blood. The chain combines TRBV5-1 with TRBJ2-3; D not resolved. The receptor's source is a man in his forties or fifties with COVID-19, enrolled during active disease. The CDR3 DNA reads as TGCGCCAGCAGCTTGGCGGCGACTAGCACAGATACGCAGTATTTT. Amino acid sequence: CASSLAATSTDTQYF.